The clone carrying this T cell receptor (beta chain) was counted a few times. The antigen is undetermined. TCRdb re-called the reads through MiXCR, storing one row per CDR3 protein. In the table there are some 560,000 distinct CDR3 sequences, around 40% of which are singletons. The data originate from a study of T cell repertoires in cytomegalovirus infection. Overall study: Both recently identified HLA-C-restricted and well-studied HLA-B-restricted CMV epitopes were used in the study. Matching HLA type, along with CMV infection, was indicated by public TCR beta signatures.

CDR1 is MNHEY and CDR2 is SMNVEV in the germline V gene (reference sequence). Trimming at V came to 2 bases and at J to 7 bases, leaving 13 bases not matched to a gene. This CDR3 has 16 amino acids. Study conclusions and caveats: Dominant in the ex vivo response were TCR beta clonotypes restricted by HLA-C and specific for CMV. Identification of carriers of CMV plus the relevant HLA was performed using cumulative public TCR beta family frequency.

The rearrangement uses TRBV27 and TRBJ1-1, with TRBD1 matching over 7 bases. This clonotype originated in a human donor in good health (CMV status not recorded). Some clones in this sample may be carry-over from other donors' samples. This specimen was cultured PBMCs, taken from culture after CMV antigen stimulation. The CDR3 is CASSLAPWQGVGEAFF. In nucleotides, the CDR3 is TGTGCCAGCAGTTTAGCCCCGTGGCAGGGGGTAGGTGAAGCTTTCTTT.